Given below is one T cell receptor (beta chain) in context. Its antigen is still unknown. Terminally differentiated effector memory CD45RA+ cells were excluded from the naive CD8 cells, which were CD45RO-negative and positively selected for CCR7. All donors were healthy HIV-negative adults lacking recent acute infections or vaccinations. The data originate from a study of shared clonotypes between healthy human individuals. Each subset's genomic DNA was split evenly across several immunoSEQ plates. The repertoire was sequenced with immunoSEQ multiplex PCR; TCRdb's copy has only in-frame clones and lacks some. The data show over 2 million clones, approximately 94% seen once. Study-wide findings and caveats: When naive CD4 clonotypes were compared across a few donors, about 5% were shared. Larger estimated richness was generally recorded for naive subsets relative to memory subsets.

Germline lookup yields CDR1 MNHEY and CDR2 SMNVEV (reference sequence). The CDR3 is 17 amino acids. V was trimmed by 3 bases and J by 7 bases, leaving 25 bases between them. The gene calls are TRBV27 and TRBJ2-7; tentatively, D is TRBD1 or TRBD2 (6 bases each). Sequences were obtained from naive CD8+ T cells sorted from blood. The sequence derives from a man between 18 and 35 years old in good health. The CDR3 DNA reads as TGTGCCAGCAGTTTTTCGGGGGCTACACTTCCAACGTGGGAGCAGTACTTC. It codes for CASSFSGATLPTWEQYF.